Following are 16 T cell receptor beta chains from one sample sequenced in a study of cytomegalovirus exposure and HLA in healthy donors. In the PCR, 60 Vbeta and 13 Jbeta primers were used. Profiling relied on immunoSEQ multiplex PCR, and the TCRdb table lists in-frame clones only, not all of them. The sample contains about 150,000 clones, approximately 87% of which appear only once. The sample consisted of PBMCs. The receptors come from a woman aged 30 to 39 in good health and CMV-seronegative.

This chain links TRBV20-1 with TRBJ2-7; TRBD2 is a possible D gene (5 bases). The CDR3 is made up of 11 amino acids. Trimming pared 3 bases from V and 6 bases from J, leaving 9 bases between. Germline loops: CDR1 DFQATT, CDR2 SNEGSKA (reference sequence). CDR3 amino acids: CSAREASEQYF. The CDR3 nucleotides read TGCAGTGCTAGGGAGGCATCCGAGCAGTACTTC.

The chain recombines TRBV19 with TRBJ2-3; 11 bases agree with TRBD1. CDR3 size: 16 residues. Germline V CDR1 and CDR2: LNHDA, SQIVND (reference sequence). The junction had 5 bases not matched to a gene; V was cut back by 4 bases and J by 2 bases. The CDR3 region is CASSRDRGFDTDTQYF. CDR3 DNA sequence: TGTGCCAGTAGTAGGGACAGGGGGTTCGACACAGATACGCAGTATTTT.

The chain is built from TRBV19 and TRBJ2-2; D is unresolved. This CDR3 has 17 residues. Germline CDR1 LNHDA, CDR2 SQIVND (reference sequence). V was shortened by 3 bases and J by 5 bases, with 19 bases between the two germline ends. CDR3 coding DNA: TGTGCCAGTAGTATCTATCCGCAGGCAGTAGTAACCGGGGAGCTGTTTTTT. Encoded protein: CASSIYPQAVVTGELFF.

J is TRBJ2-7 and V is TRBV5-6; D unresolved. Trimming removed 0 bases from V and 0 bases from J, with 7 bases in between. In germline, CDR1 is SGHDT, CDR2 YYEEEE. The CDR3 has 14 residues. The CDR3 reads CASSLDKSSYEQYF. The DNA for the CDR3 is TGTGCCAGCAGCTTGGACAAAAGCTCCTACGAGCAGTACTTC.

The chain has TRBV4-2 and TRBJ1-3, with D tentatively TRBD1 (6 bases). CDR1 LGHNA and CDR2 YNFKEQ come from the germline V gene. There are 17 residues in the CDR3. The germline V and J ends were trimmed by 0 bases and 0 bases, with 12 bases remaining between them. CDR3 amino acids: CASSQDQGLISGNTIYF. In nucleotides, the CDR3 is TGTGCCAGCAGCCAAGATCAGGGGTTAATCTCTGGAAACACCATATATTTT.

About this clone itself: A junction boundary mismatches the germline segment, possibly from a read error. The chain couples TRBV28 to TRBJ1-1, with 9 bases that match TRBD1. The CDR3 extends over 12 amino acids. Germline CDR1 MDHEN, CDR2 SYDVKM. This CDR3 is CASRVPGQGCIF. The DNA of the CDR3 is TGTGCCAGCAGGGTCCCGGGACAGGGTTGCATCTTT.

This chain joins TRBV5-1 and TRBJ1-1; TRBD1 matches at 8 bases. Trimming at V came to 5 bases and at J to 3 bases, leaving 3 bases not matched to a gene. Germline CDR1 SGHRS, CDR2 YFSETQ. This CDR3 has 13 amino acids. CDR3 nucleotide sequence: TGCGCCAGCAGGGACAGGGAAGACACTGAAGCTTTCTTT. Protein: CASRDREDTEAFF. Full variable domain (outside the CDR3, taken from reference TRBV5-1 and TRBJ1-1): KAGVTQTPRYLIKTRGQQVTLSCSPISGHRSVSWYQQTPGQGLQFLFEYFSETQRNKGNFPGRFSGRQFSNSRSEMNVSTLELGDSALYLCASRDREDTEAFFGQGTRLTVV.

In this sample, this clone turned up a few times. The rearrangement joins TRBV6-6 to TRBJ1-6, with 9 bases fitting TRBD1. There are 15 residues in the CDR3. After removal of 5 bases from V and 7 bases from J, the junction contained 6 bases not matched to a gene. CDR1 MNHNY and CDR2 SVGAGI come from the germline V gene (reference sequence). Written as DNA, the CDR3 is TGTGCCAGCAGTCAGCAGGGACAGGGAAATTCACCCCTCCACTTT. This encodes CASSQQGQGNSPLHF.

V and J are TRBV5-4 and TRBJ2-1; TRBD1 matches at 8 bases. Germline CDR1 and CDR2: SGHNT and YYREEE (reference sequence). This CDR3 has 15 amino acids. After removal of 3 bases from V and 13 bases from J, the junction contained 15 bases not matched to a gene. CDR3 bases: TGTGCCAGCAGCTCCATCCAGGGGGCCCTTGGCGGACAGTTCTTC. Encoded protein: CASSSIQGALGGQFF.

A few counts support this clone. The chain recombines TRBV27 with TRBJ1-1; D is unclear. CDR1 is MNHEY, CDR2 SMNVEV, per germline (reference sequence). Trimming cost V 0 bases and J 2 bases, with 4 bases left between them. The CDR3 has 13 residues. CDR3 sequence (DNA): TGTGCCAGCAGTTTATCACATAACACTGAAGCTTTCTTT. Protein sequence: CASSLSHNTEAFF.

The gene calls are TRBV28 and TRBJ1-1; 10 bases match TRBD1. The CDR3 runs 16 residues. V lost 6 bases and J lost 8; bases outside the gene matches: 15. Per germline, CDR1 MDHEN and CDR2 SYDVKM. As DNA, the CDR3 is TGTGCCAGCAGCCCCGGGACAGGGGACCATATCGGAGAAGCTTTCTTT. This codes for CASSPGTGDHIGEAFF.

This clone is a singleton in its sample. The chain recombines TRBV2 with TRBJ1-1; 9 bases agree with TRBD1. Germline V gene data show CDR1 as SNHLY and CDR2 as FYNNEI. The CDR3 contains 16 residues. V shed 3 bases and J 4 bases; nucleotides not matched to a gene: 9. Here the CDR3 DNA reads TGTGCCAGCAGTGACCGCCACCCGACAGGGGGCACTGAAGCTTTCTTT. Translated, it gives CASSDRHPTGGTEAFF.

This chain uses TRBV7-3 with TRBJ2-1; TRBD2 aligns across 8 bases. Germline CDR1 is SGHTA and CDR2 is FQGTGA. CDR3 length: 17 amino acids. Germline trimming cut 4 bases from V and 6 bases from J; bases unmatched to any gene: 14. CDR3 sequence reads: CASSSKWRGAAGNEQFF. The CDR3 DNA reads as TGTGCCAGCAGCTCCAAATGGCGGGGGGCCGCGGGCAATGAGCAGTTCTTC.

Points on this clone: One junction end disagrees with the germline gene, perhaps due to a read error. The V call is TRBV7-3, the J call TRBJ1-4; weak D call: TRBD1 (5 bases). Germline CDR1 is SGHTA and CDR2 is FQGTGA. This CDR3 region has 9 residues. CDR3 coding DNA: TGTGCCAGCAGCCCCCGGAGGGGCTGG. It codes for CASSPRRGW.

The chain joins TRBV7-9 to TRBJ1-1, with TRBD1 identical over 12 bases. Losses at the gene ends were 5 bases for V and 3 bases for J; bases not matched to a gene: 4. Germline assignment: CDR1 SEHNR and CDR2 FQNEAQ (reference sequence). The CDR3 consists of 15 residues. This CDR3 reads CASSRRDRGHTEAFF. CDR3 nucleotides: TGTGCCAGCAGCCGCCGGGACAGGGGGCACACTGAAGCTTTCTTT.

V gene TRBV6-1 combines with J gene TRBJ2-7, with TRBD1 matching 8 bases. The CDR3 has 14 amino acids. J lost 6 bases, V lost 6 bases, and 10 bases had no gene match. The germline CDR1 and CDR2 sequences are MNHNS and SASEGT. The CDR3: CASREGQAQVEQYF. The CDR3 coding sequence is TGTGCCAGCAGGGAGGGACAGGCCCAGGTCGAGCAGTACTTC.